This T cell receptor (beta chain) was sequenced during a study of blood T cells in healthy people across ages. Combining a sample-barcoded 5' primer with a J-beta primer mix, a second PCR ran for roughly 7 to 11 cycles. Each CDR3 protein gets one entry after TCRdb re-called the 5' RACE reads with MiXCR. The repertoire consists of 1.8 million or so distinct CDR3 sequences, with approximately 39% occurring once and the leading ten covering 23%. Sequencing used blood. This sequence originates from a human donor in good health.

The DNA of the CDR3 is TGTGCCAGCAGTTACGAGCGGGGGGGCCGCTATGAGCAGTTCTTC. It specifies CASSYERGGRYEQFF. The chain combines TRBV6-2 or TRBV6-3 with TRBJ2-1, with 10 nucleotides matching TRBD2. This CDR3 has 15 residues. J gave up 8 bases and V 2 bases, and 6 bases lay outside the gene matches. Germline CDR1 MNHEY, CDR2 SVGEGT.